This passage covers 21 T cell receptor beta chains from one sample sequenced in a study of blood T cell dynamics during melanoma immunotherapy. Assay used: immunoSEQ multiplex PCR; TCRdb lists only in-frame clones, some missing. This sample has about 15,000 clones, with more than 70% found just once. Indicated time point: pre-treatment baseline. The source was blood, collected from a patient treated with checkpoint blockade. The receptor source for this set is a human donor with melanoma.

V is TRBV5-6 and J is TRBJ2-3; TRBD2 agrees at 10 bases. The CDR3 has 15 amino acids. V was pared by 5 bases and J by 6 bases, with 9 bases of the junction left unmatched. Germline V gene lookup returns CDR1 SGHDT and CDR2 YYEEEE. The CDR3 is CASRKRGGRLDTQYF. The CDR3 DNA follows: TGTGCCAGCAGGAAGCGGGGGGGCCGATTGGATACGCAGTATTTT.

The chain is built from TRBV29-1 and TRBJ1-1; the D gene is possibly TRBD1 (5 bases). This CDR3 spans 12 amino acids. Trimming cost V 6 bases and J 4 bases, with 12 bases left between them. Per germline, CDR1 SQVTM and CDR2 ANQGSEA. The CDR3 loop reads CSVIRVPTEAFF. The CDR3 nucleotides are TGCAGCGTAATCAGGGTCCCCACTGAAGCTTTCTTT.

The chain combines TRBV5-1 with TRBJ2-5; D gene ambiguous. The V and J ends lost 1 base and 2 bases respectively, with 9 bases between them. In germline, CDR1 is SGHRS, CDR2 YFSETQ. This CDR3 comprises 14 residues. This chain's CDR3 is CASSLFQAQETQYF. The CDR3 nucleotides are TGCGCCAGCAGCTTGTTCCAGGCGCAAGAGACCCAGTACTTC.

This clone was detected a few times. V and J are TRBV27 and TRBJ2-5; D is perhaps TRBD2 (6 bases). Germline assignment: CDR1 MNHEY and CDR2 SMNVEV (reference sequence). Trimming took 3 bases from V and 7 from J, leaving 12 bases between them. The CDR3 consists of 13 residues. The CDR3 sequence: CASSLRPAGTQYF. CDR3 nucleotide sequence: TGTGCCAGCAGTTTGAGGCCAGCGGGGACCCAGTACTTC.

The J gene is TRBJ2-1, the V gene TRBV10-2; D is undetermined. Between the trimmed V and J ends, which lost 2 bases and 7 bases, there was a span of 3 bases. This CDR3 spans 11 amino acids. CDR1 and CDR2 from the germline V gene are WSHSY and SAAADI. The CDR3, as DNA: TGCGCCAGCAGTGAGGTAAATGAGCAGTTCTTC. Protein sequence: CASSEVNEQFF.

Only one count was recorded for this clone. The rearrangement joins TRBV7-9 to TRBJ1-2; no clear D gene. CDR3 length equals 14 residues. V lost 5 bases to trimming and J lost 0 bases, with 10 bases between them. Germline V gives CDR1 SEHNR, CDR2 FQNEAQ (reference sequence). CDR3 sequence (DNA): TGTGCCAGCAGCCTGATGGGAGCTAACTATGGCTACACCTTC. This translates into CASSLMGANYGYTF.

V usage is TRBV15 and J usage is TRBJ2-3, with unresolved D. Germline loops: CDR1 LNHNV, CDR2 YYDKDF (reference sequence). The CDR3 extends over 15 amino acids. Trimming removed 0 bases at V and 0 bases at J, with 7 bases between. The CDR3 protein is CATSRDAHSTDTQYF. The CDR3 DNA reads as TGTGCCACCAGCAGAGATGCGCACAGCACAGATACGCAGTATTTT.

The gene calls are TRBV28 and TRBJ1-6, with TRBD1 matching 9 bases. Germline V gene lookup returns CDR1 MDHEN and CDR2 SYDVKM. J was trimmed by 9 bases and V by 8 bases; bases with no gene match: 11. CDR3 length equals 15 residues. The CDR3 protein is CASSPGDRDFSPLHF. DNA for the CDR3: TGTGCCAGCTCTCCGGGGGACAGGGACTTTTCACCCCTCCACTTT.

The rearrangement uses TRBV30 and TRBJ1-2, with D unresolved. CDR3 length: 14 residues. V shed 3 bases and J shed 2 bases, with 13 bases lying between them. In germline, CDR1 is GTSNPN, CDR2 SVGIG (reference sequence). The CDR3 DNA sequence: TGTGCCTGGAGAGTTGGAGGATTGAACTATGGCTACACCTTC. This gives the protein CAWRVGGLNYGYTF.

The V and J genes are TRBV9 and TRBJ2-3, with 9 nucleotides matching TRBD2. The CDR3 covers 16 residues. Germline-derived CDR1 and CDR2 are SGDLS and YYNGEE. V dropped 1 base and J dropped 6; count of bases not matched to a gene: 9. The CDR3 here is CASSVWYSGGGDTQYF. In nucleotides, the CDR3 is TGTGCCAGCAGCGTATGGTATAGCGGGGGCGGGGATACGCAGTATTTT.

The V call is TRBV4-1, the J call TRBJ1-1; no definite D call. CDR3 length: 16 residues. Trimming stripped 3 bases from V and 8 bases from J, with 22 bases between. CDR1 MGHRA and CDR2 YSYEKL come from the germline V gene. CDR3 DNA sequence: TGCGCCAGCAGCCAGAGACCCCACATAGGGTTTTTGGAAGCTTTCTTT. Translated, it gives CASSQRPHIGFLEAFF.

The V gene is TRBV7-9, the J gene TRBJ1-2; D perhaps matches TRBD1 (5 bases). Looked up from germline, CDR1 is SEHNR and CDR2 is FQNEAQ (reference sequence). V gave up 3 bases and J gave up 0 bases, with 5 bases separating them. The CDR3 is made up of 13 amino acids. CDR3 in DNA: TGTGCCAGCAGCTTGGGGCCTAACTATGGCTACACCTTC. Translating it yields CASSLGPNYGYTF.

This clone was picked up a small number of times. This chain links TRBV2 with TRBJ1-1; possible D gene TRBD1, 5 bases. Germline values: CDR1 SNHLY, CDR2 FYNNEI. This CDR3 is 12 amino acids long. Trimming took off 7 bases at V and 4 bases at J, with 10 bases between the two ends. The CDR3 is CASTAGFTEAFF. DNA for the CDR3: TGTGCCAGCACCGCAGGGTTCACTGAAGCTTTCTTT. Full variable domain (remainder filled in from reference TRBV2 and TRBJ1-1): EPEVTQTPSHQVTQMGQEVILRCVPISNHLYFYWYRQILGQKVEFLVSFYNNEISEKSEIFDDQFSVERPDGSNFTLKIRSTKLEDSAMYFCASTAGFTEAFFGQGTRLTVV.

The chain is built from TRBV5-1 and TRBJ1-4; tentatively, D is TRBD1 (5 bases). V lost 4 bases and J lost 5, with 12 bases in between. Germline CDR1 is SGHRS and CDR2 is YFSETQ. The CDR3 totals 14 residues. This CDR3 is CASSGGSGNEKLFF. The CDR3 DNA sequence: TGCGCCAGCAGCGGGGGAAGTGGGAATGAAAAACTGTTTTTT.

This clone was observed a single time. CDR3 in DNA: TGTGCCAGCACCCGGACAGGTCTCACCTACGAGCAGTACTTC. Amino acids: CASTRTGLTYEQYF. The chain has TRBV7-9 and TRBJ2-7; 7 nucleotides match TRBD1. With 7 bases clipped from V and 2 bases from J, the junction kept 8 bases outside the gene matches. Germline V gene lookup returns CDR1 SEHNR and CDR2 FQNEAQ (reference sequence). The CDR3 runs 14 residues.

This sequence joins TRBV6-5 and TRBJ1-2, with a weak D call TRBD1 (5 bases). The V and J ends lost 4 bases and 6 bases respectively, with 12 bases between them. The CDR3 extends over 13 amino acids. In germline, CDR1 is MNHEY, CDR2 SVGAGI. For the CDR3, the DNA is TGTGCCAGCAGTTTTTTGACAGCCGATGGCTACACCTTC. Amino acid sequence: CASSFLTADGYTF.

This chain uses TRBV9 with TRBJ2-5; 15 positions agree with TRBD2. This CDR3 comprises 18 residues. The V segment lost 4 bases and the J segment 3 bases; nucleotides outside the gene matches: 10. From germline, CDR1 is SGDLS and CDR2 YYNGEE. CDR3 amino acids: CASSSPPRTSGGEETQYF. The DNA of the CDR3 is TGTGCCAGCAGCTCACCTCCCAGGACTAGCGGGGGGGAAGAGACCCAGTACTTC. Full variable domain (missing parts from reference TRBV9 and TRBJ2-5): DSGVTQTPKHLITATGQRVTLRCSPRSGDLSVYWYQQSLDQGLQFLIQYYNGEERAKGNILERFSAQQFPDLHSELNLSSLELGDSALYFCASSSPPRTSGGEETQYFGPGTRLLVL.

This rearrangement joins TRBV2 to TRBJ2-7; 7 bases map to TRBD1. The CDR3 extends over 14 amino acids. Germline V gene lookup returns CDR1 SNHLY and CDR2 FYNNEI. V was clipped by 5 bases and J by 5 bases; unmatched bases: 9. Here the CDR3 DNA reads TGTGCCAGCAGTCTACAGGGGTACGGGGACGAGCAGTACTTC. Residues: CASSLQGYGDEQYF.

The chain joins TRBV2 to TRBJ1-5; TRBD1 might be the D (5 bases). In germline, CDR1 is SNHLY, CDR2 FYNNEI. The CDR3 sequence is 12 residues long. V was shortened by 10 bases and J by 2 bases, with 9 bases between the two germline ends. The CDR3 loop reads CAIGTGNQPQHF. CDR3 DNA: TGTGCCATTGGGACGGGCAATCAGCCCCAGCATTTT.

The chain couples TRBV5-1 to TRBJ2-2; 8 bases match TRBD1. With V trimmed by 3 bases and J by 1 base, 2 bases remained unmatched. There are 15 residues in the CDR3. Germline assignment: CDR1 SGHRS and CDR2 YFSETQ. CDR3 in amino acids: CASSWDRRNTGELFF. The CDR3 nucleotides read TGCGCCAGCAGCTGGGACAGGAGGAACACCGGGGAGCTGTTTTTT.

The CDR3 loop reads CASSVRGGDQETQYF. The CDR3 DNA is TGTGCCAGCAGCGTGAGGGGGGGCGATCAAGAGACCCAGTACTTC. J is TRBJ2-5 and V is TRBV9, with a weak D call TRBD2 (7 bases). CDR3 size: 15 residues. V lost 2 bases, J lost 2 bases, and 13 bases lay in between. Germline-derived CDR1 and CDR2 are SGDLS and YYNGEE.